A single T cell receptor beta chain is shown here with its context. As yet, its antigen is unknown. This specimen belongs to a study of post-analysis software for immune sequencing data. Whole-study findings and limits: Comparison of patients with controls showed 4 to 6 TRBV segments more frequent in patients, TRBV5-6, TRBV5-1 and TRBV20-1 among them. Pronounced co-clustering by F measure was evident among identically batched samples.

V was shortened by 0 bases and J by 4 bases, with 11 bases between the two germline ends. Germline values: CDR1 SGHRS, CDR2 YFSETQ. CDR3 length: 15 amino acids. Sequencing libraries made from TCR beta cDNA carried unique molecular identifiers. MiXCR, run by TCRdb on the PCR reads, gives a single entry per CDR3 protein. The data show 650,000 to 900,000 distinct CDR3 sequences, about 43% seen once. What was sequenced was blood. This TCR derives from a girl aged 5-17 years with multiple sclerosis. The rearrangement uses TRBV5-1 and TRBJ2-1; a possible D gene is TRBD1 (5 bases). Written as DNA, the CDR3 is TGCGCCAGCAGCTTGGAAGGGGTGGTTTACAATGAGCAGTTCTTC. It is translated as CASSLEGVVYNEQFF.